A single sample is the source of the 8 T cell receptor beta chains below, sequenced in a study of cytomegalovirus exposure and HLA in healthy donors. Primers for the PCR totalled 60 Vbeta and 13 Jbeta. TCRdb's table, derived via immunoSEQ multiplex PCR, lists solely in-frame clones and lacks some. The sample includes around 150,000 clones, approximately 8.9% of them seen just once. What was sequenced was PBMCs. These receptors all stem from a middle-aged woman in good health and CMV-seropositive.

This clone has a handful of counts. The genes are TRBV5-1 and TRBJ2-7; D is possibly TRBD2 (6 bases). Trimming left V 2 bases short and J 5 bases short, with 20 bases between. CDR3 length equals 16 residues. CDR1 and CDR2 (germline): SGHRS, YFSETQ. In nucleotides, the CDR3 is TGCGCCAGCAGCTTTGGACTAATAGGGGCGGGGAACGAGCAGTACTTC. This sequence encodes CASSFGLIGAGNEQYF. The whole variable domain, remainder taken from reference TRBV5-1 and TRBJ2-7, is KAGVTQTPRYLIKTRGQQVTLSCSPISGHRSVSWYQQTPGQGLQFLFEYFSETQRNKGNFPGRFSGRQFSNSRSEMNVSTLELGDSALYLCASSFGLIGAGNEQYFGPGTRLTVT.

This clone was seen more than once but under ten times. CDR3 residues: CASSLAGLFAGELFF. DNA of the CDR3: TGCGCCAGCAGCTTGGCAGGACTTTTCGCCGGGGAGCTGTTTTTT. The chain combines TRBV5-1 with TRBJ2-2, with a tentative D call TRBD2 (5 bases). This CDR3 has 15 residues. Trimming removed 0 bases from V and 6 bases from J, with 12 bases in between. The V gene's germline CDR1 is SGHRS and CDR2 YFSETQ.

CDR3 nucleotide sequence: TGTGCCAGCAGCCCTTCGGGGGACAGCTCCTACGAGCAGTACTTC. Translated, it gives CASSPSGDSSYEQYF. The chain joins TRBV11-3 to TRBJ2-7; tentatively, D is TRBD1 (7 bases). The CDR3 spans 15 residues. The V gene lost 5 bases and the J gene lost 0 bases, with 14 bases spanning the gap. CDR1 and CDR2 from the germline V gene are SGHNT and YENEEA.

Only a few counts were recorded for this clone. The chain links TRBV7-9 to TRBJ1-1; D perhaps matches TRBD1 (5 bases). The CDR3 extends over 14 amino acids. Germline values: CDR1 SEHNR, CDR2 FQNEAQ (reference sequence). Trimming removed 1 base from V and 7 bases from J, with 13 bases in between. The CDR3 DNA reads as TGTGCCAGCAGCTTAGAGGCAGGGAGGGATGAAGCTTTCTTT. Its protein is CASSLEAGRDEAFF. The full variable domain, in which reference TRBV7-9 and TRBJ1-1 provide the parts outside the CDR3, is DTGVSQNPRHKITKRGQNVTFRCDPISEHNRLYWYRQTLGQGPEFLTYFQNEAQLEKSRLLSDRFSAERPKGSFSTLEIQRTEQGDSAMYLCASSLEAGRDEAFFGQGTRLTVV.

In this sample, this clone turned up a few times. This chain joins TRBV5-8 and TRBJ1-2, with D possibly being TRBD1 (5 bases). Germline values: CDR1 SGHTS, CDR2 YDEGEE. The CDR3 extends over 13 amino acids. V lost 0 bases and J lost 6, with 9 bases in between. DNA for the CDR3: TGTGCCAGCAGCTTGGGACAGAAGGATGGCTACACCTTC. Translated: CASSLGQKDGYTF. Full variable domain (rest looked up from reference TRBV5-8 and TRBJ1-2): EAGVTQSPTHLIKTRGQQATLRCSPISGHTSVYWYQQALGLGLQFLLWYDEGEERNRGNFPPRFSGRQFPNYSSELNVNALELEDSALYLCASSLGQKDGYTFGSGTRLTVV.

CDR3: CVRSPTGRRHSGNTIYF. DNA for the CDR3: TGTGTCAGAAGCCCTACAGGGAGAAGGCATTCTGGAAACACCATATATTTT. This sequence joins TRBV7-5 and TRBJ1-3; the D call of TRBD1 is as the table states it, not checked on the DNA. TRBV7-5 is labeled a pseudogene. The CDR3 loop spans 17 amino acids.

A few counts support this clone. The gene calls are TRBV19 and TRBJ1-1; 7 bases map to TRBD1. CDR3 length: 16 residues. With V trimmed by 6 bases and J by 2 bases, 12 bases remained unmatched. Germline V CDR1 and CDR2: LNHDA, SQIVND (reference sequence). CDR3 sequence (DNA): TGTGCCAGTAGCCTAATCTCGGGACAGTTAAACACTGAAGCTTTCTTT. Amino acids: CASSLISGQLNTEAFF.

The chain uses TRBV5-6 and TRBJ1-2; TRBD1 aligns across 7 bases. The V and J ends lost 1 base and 4 bases, in that order; junction bases with no gene match: 4. This CDR3 comprises 14 residues. Germline-derived CDR1 and CDR2 are SGHDT and YYEEEE. DNA of the CDR3: TGTGCCAGCAGCTTGACCGGGACAGCCTATGGCTACACCTTC. Translating gives CASSLTGTAYGYTF.